The entry that follows covers one T cell receptor (beta chain) sequence. Per the original data handling: By means of reference gene primer amplification, nucleated cell counts were estimated. Profiling relied on immunoSEQ multiplex PCR, and the TCRdb table lists in-frame clones only, not all of them. The DNA was the basis for D and trimming; V, J and clone size are from that table. The profile covers about 190,000 clones, with over 75% appearing a single time and approximately 12% taken by the ten largest. This record belongs to a study of blood T cell repertoires in COVID-19. Looking at the study overall: Both acute and convalescent COVID-19 samples were obtained from the United States, Italy and Spain. T cells, B-cell-depleted T cells, or PBMCs provided the cDNA or gDNA that served as material.

V lost 5 bases, J lost 2 bases, and 20 bases lay in between. CDR3 length: 17 amino acids. Germline CDR1 and CDR2: MNHEY and SVGEGT. The TCR originated in a man aged 50 or older who had recovered from COVID-19. This chain joins TRBV6-2 or TRBV6-3 and TRBJ2-3; D is unclear. Source material: peripheral blood. The CDR3 is CASSTFLVQMDTDTQYF. The CDR3, as DNA: TGTGCCAGCAGTACATTCCTAGTTCAAATGGACACAGATACGCAGTATTTT.